The source of this TCR beta chain is a study of blood T cell repertoires in COVID-19 (dated by TCRdb to the early 2020s). The study in broad terms: Collaborator samples came from the United States, Italy and Spain and covered acute and convalescent phases of COVID-19. The prospective study material was composed of cDNA or gDNA derived from T cells, B-cell-depleted T cells, or PBMCs. The dataset comprised deeply sampled blood TCRbeta repertoires from subjects exposed to, actively infected with, or recovered from COVID-19. The repertoires were released in a freely available public database meant as a resource for research on the immune response to SARS-CoV-2. Samples were obtained from the ongoing ImmuneRACE study (first 160 participants) and from approximately 1,200 subjects provided by 6 global collaborators. Nearly every sample came with metadata listing a de-identified subject ID, COVID-19 status, age in years and sex. Where available, HLA class I and class II types were taken from metadata supplied by the sample provider and were not determined by assay-based typing.

Results and caveats for the whole study, not just this receptor: The quantity of clinical and demographic metadata differed by source and by participant and was supplied without curation.

The collaborating institutions used their own protocols to collect whole blood in K2EDTA tubes. For TCRbeta analysis, collaborator samples were shipped as frozen whole blood, as isolated PBMCs, or as DNA extracted from either sample type. TCRbeta CDR3 regions were amplified from genomic DNA by means of the immunoSEQ Assay, a bias-controlled multiplex PCR. The original methods were these. Nucleated cell counts per sample were estimated from amplification of reference gene primers within the assay. Sequence reads were collapsed and filtered to measure the absolute abundance of every unique TCRbeta CDR3 rearrangement. For each sample, productive Simpson clonality was calculated as the square root of Simpson's diversity index across productive rearrangements. TCRdb obtained this table from immuneACCESS and retained in-frame rearrangements with V and J assigned. These tables miss some clones; where compared with another copy, unresolved V genes account for less than half of the shortfall, and the remainder is unexplained. Clone size and V and J calls were adopted from that table, with D and trimming inferred from the DNA. Here the sample has some 97,000 clones; roughly 85% occur a single time. Under 35% of the sample lies in the top ten.

V is reduced by 2 bases and J by 2 bases, leaving a spacing of 12 bases between them. From a lookup of the germline V gene, CDR1 and CDR2 are MNHEY and SVGEGT. There are 15 amino acids in the CDR3, from cysteine to phenylalanine inclusive. The retained sequence is limited to the CDR3, 45 bases, with the frame set at the first base. A remark on this clone: Its antigen is not yet known. Base quality data are lacking; no much larger clone is found one base away.

The TCR comes from a man in his 70s with active or convalescent COVID-19. Sequencing used peripheral blood. This chain is built from TRBV6-2 or TRBV6-3 and TRBJ1-2, with a weak D call of TRBD1 (6 bases match). The CDR3 protein sequence reads: CASSYRTAPNYGYTF. The nucleotide sequence is TGTGCCAGCAGTTACCGGACAGCGCCGAACTATGGCTACACCTTC.